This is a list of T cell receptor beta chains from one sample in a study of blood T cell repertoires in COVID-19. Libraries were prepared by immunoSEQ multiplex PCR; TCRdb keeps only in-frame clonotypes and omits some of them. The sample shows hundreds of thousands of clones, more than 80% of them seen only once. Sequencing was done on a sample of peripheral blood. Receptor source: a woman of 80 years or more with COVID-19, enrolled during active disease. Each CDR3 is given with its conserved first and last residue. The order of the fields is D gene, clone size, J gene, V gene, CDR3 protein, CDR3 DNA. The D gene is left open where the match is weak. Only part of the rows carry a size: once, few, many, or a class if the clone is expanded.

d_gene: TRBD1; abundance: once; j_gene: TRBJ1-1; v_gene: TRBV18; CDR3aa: CASSPLDRGTALNTEAFF; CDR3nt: TGTGCCAGCTCACCTCTGGACAGGGGGACAGCCTTGAACACTGAAGCTTTCTTT
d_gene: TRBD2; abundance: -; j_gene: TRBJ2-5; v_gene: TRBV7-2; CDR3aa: CASSYQREEETQYF; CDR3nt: TGTGCCAGCAGCTACCAGCGGGAGGAAGAGACCCAGTACTTC
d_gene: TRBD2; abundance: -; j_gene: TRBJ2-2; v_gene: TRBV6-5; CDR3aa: CASSYSGGGAAGELFF; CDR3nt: TGTGCCAGCAGTTACTCGGGCGGGGGAGCAGCCGGGGAGCTGTTTTTT
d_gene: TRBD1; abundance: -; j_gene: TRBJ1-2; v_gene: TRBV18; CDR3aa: CASSEGQNYGYTF; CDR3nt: TGTGCCAGCTCAGAGGGACAGAACTATGGCTACACCTTC
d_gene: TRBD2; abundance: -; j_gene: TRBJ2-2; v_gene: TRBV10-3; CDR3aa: CAISESVAGGPGELFF; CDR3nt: TGTGCCATCAGTGAGTCGGTAGCGGGAGGGCCCGGGGAGCTGTTTTTT
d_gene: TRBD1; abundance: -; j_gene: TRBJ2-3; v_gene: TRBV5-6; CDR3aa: CASSLVGQGTLRNTQYF; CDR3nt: TGTGCCAGCAGCTTGGTTGGACAGGGCACTTTACGTAATACGCAGTATTTT
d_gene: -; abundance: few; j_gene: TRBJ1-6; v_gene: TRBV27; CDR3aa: CASSLSSYNSPLHF; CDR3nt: TGTGCCAGCAGTTTGAGCTCCTATAATTCACCCCTCCACTTT
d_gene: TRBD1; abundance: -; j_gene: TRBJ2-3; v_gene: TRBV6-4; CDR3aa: CASSEGTATDTQYF; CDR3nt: TGTGCCAGCAGTGAGGGGACAGCCACAGATACGCAGTATTTT
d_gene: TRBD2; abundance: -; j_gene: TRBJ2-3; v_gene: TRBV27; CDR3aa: CASSSPGGLPDTQYF; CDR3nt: TGTGCCAGCAGTTCCCCGGGGGGGCTCCCAGATACGCAGTATTTT
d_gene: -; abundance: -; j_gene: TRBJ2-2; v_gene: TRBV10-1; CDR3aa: CASSPLSNTGELFF; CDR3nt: TGCGCCAGCAGCCCCCTTTCGAACACCGGGGAGCTGTTTTTT
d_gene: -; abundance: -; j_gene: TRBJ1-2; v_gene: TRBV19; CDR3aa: CASSPGSYGYTF; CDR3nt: TGTGCCAGCTCCCCCGGGAGCTATGGCTACACCTTC
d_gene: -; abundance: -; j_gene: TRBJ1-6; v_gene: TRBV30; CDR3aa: CAWRQGLHNSPLHF; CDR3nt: TGTGCCTGGAGACAGGGACTACATAATTCACCCCTCCACTTT
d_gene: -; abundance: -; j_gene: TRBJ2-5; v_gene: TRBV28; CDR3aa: CASLRPGRETQYF; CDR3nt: TGTGCCAGCTTAAGACCGGGTCGAGAGACCCAGTACTTC
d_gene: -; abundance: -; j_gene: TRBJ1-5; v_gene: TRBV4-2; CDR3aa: CASSPQGWGQPQHF; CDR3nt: TGTGCCAGCAGCCCCCAGGGGTGGGGTCAGCCCCAGCATTTT
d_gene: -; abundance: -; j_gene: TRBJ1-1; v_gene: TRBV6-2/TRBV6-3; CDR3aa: CASSYLGGNTEAFF; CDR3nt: TGTGCCAGCAGTTACTTGGGGGGGAACACTGAAGCTTTCTTT
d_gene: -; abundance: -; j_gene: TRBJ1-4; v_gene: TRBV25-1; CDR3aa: CASSEVQGIGKLFF; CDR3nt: TGTGCCAGCAGTGAGGTTCAGGGAATCGGGAAACTGTTTTTT
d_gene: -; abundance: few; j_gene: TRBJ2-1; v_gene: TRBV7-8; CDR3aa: CASRKLASAAFF; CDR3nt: TGTGCCAGCAGGAAACTGGCTAGTGCTGCGTTCTTC
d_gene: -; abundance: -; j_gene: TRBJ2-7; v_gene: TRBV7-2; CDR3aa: CASSLDPYEQYF; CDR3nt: TGTGCCAGCAGCTTAGATCCTTACGAGCAGTACTTC
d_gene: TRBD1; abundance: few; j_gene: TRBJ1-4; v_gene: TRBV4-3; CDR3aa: CASSQDWGQGREKLFF; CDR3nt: TGCGCCAGCAGCCAAGATTGGGGACAGGGGCGCGAAAAACTGTTTTTT
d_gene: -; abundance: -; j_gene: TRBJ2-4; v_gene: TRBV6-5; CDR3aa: CASRPGEFAKNIQYF; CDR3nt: TGTGCCAGCCGCCCGGGAGAGTTTGCCAAAAACATTCAGTACTTC
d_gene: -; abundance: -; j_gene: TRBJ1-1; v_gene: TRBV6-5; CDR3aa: CASRSTGRNTEAFF; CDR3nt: TGTGCCAGCAGATCCACAGGGAGGAACACTGAAGCTTTCTTT
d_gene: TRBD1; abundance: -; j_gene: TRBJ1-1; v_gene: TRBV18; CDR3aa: CASSKTGGDWEAFF; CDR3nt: TGTGCCAGCTCAAAAACAGGGGGGGATTGGGAAGCTTTCTTT
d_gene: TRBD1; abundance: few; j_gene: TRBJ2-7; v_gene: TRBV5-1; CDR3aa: CASSLGHRDSTYEQYF; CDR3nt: TGCGCCAGCAGCTTGGGTCACCGGGACAGTACCTACGAGCAGTACTTC
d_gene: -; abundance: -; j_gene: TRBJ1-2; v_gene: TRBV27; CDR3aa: CASSLKGGYGYTF; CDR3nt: TGTGCCAGCAGTTTAAAGGGAGGCTATGGCTACACCTTC
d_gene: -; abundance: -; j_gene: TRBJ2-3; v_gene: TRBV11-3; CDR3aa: CASSGSRDTQYF; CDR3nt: TGTGCCAGCAGCGGATCGAGGGATACGCAGTATTTT
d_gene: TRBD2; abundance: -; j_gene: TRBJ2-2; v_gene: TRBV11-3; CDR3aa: CASSRGGSNTGELFF; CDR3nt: TGTGCCAGCAGCCGGGGGGGATCGAACACCGGGGAGCTGTTTTTT
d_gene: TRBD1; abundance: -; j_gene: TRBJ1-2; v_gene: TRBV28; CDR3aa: CASSLPGTAQAYGYTF; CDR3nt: TGTGCCAGCAGTTTACCCGGGACAGCTCAGGCCTATGGCTACACCTTC
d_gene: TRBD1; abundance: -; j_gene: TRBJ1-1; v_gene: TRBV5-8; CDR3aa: CASSSGTGGLDTEAFF; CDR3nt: TGTGCCAGCAGCTCCGGGACAGGGGGCCTGGACACTGAAGCTTTCTTT
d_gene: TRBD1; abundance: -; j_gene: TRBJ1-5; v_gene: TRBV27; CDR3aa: CASSAHRGRGDQPQHF; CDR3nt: TGTGCCAGCAGTGCTCACAGGGGAAGGGGGGATCAGCCCCAGCATTTT
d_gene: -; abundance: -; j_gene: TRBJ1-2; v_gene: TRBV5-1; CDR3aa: CASSGGNYGYTF; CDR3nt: TGCGCCAGCAGCGGAGGTAACTATGGCTACACCTTC
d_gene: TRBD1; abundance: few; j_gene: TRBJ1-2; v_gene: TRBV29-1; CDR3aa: CSVEDRENYGYTF; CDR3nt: TGCAGCGTTGAGGACAGGGAAAACTATGGCTACACCTTC
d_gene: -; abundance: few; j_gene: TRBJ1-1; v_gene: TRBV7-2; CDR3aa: CASSPRGFGMNTEAFF; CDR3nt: TGTGCCAGCAGTCCTAGGGGGTTTGGAATGAACACTGAAGCTTTCTTT